This TCR beta chain came from a study of vaccination and CD4 T cells after COVID-19. Study background: At a median approximately 97 days (range 35 to 161) after diagnosis, post-COVID samples were drawn. The study collected post-vaccine samples a median 72 days after dose two, with a range of 14 to 241.

The Oncomine TCR Beta short-read assay was what sequenced the DNA obtained from cultured CD4+ T cells. In TCRdb, the PCR reads were re-called with MiXCR into one record per CDR3 protein. The sample holds some 15,000 distinct CDR3 sequences, less than 75% seen once. The treatment denotes: approximately nine-day PBMC culture with coronavirus spike peptide pools or control peptides (ViraFEST assay). CDR1 DFQATT and CDR2 SNEGSKA come from the germline V gene (reference sequence). The ends lost 3 bases at V and 1 base at J; junction bases unmatched: 8. The CDR3 covers 17 residues. This clonotype occurred a few times. Its antigen is not identified.

The chain uses TRBV20-1 and TRBJ2-3; 12 nucleotides match TRBD2. The TCR was taken from a human donor who had recovered from COVID-19. The source material was CD4+ T cells from blood, cultured in vitro. CDR3 region: CSASGLAGGPRTDTQYF. In nucleotides, the CDR3 is TGCAGTGCTAGTGGGCTAGCGGGAGGGCCCCGCACAGATACGCAGTATTTT.